The rows below give T cell receptor beta chains drawn from one sample of a study of T cell changes during pregnancy in multiple sclerosis. Sequencing used immunoSEQ multiplex PCR; TCRdb keeps in-frame clones, though not all of them. The table includes some 80,000 clones, 80% to 90% detected once. The sequencing here drew on peripheral blood, taken in the first trimester of pregnancy. These receptors originate from a female donor in good health, enrolled as a control in a pregnancy study. CDR3s include the opening cysteine and the closing phenylalanine or tryptophan. The order of the fields is CDR3 protein, CDR3 DNA, clone size, D gene, J gene, V gene, CDR3 length. The D gene is left open where the match is weak. Clone size appears in some rows only: once, few, many, or a class for an expanded clone.

CDR3: CASRAWTSGTDTQYF
DNA: TGTGCCAGCAGAGCTTGGACTAGCGGGACAGATACGCAGTATTTT
size: NA
D: TRBD2
J: TRBJ2-3
V: TRBV6-5
length: 15

CDR3: CASRFGGEQYF
DNA: TGTGCCAGCAGGTTCGGTGGCGAGCAGTACTTC
size: NA
D: NA
J: TRBJ2-7
V: TRBV5-4
length: 11

CDR3: CASSLAGTGELFF
DNA: TGTGCCAGCAGCTTAGCCGGGACCGGGGAGCTGTTTTTT
size: NA
D: NA
J: TRBJ2-2
V: TRBV7-9
length: 13

CDR3: CASSPPRTGPTYEQYF
DNA: TGTGCCAGCAGTCCCCCTCGGACAGGGCCCACCTACGAGCAGTACTTC
size: NA
D: TRBD1
J: TRBJ2-7
V: TRBV28
length: 16

CDR3: CAIGREDGELFF
DNA: TGTGCCATAGGGAGGGAAGACGGGGAGCTGTTTTTT
size: NA
D: TRBD2
J: TRBJ2-2
V: TRBV2
length: 12

CDR3: CASSLVSGQGSGYTF
DNA: TGTGCCAGCAGCTTGGTGTCGGGACAGGGGTCTGGCTACACCTTC
size: few
D: TRBD1
J: TRBJ1-2
V: TRBV5-6
length: 15

CDR3: CASSLGQPYNEQFF
DNA: TGTGCCAGCAGTTTAGGGCAGCCCTACAATGAGCAGTTCTTC
size: once
D: NA
J: TRBJ2-1
V: TRBV27
length: 14

CDR3: CASSSYTVAEAFF
DNA: TGTGCCAGCAGTTCCTATACCGTCGCTGAAGCTTTCTTT
size: NA
D: NA
J: TRBJ1-1
V: TRBV7-9
length: 13

CDR3: CASSPYRDTTGAEKLFF
DNA: TGTGCCAGCAGCCCCTACCGGGACACAACTGGGGCGGAAAAACTGTTTTTT
size: NA
D: NA
J: TRBJ1-4
V: TRBV7-9
length: 17

CDR3: CASTLAGVSSSTDTQYF
DNA: TGTGCCAGCACCCTAGCGGGAGTCTCTTCAAGTACAGATACGCAGTATTTT
size: NA
D: TRBD2
J: TRBJ2-3
V: TRBV7-2
length: 17

CDR3: CASSPSTGGRYSIQYF
DNA: TGTGCCAGCAGCCCCTCGACCGGGGGTCGGTATAGCATTCAGTACTTC
size: NA
D: NA
J: TRBJ2-4
V: TRBV13
length: 16

CDR3: CASSLAQPTEAFF
DNA: TGTGCCAGCAGCTTAGCACAGCCCACTGAAGCTTTCTTT
size: once
D: NA
J: TRBJ1-1
V: TRBV7-6
length: 13

CDR3: CASSLFWTEGPNEQFF
DNA: TGTGCCAGCAGTTTATTTTGGACAGAGGGACCCAATGAGCAGTTCTTC
size: NA
D: NA
J: TRBJ2-1
V: TRBV27
length: 16

CDR3: CASSLAGQGNSPLHF
DNA: TGTGCCAGCAGCTTAGCTGGACAGGGCAATTCACCCCTCCACTTT
size: NA
D: TRBD1
J: TRBJ1-6
V: TRBV7-2
length: 15

CDR3: CAWSVPGNTEAFF
DNA: TGTGCCTGGAGTGTACCCGGGAACACTGAAGCTTTCTTT
size: NA
D: NA
J: TRBJ1-1
V: TRBV30
length: 13

CDR3: CASTRLATSSYNEQFF
DNA: TGTGCCAGTACTCGACTAGCGACGAGCTCCTACAATGAGCAGTTCTTC
size: few
D: TRBD2
J: TRBJ2-1
V: TRBV19
length: 16

CDR3: CASSPGTSGVYEQYF
DNA: TGTGCCAGCAGCCCTGGGACTAGCGGGGTCTACGAGCAGTACTTC
size: NA
D: TRBD2
J: TRBJ2-7
V: TRBV7-8
length: 15

CDR3: CASSLAGVNQPQHF
DNA: TGTGCCAGCAGCTTAGCAGGGGTCAATCAGCCCCAGCATTTT
size: NA
D: NA
J: TRBJ1-5
V: TRBV11-2
length: 14

CDR3: CASSQEAANYGYTF
DNA: TGCGCCAGCAGCCAAGAGGCCGCAAACTATGGCTACACCTTC
size: once
D: NA
J: TRBJ1-2
V: TRBV4-3
length: 14

CDR3: CASSLSGNYNEQFF
DNA: TGTGCCAGCAGCTTGTCCGGGAACTACAATGAGCAGTTCTTC
size: NA
D: NA
J: TRBJ2-1
V: TRBV5-8
length: 14

CDR3: CASSRGQRETQYF
DNA: TGTGCCAGCAGCCGAGGACAGAGGGAGACCCAGTACTTC
size: once
D: NA
J: TRBJ2-5
V: TRBV7-9
length: 13

CDR3: CASSPGTGRQPQHF
DNA: TGTGCCAGCAGCCCCGGGACAGGGCGTCAGCCCCAGCATTTT
size: NA
D: TRBD1
J: TRBJ1-5
V: TRBV28
length: 14

CDR3: CASATPGGGWYTQYF
DNA: TGTGCTAGTGCCACTCCGGGCGGGGGGTGGTATACGCAGTATTTT
size: NA
D: TRBD2
J: TRBJ2-3
V: TRBV12-5
length: 15

CDR3: CASRRSGTSGTYEQYF
DNA: TGTGCCAGCAGACGCTCCGGGACTTCTGGCACCTACGAGCAGTACTTC
size: NA
D: NA
J: TRBJ2-7
V: TRBV14
length: 16

CDR3: CASASGTGNNQPQHF
DNA: TGTGCTAGTGCCTCCGGGACAGGGAACAATCAGCCCCAGCATTTT
size: NA
D: TRBD1
J: TRBJ1-5
V: TRBV12-5
length: 15

CDR3: CASNLDRFAGELFF
DNA: TGTGCCAGCAACCTCGACAGGTTTGCCGGGGAGCTGTTTTTT
size: few
D: NA
J: TRBJ2-2
V: TRBV27
length: 14

CDR3: CASSMGLAGGEDTQYF
DNA: TGTGCCAGTAGTATGGGACTAGCGGGGGGGGAAGATACGCAGTATTTT
size: NA
D: TRBD2
J: TRBJ2-3
V: TRBV19
length: 16

CDR3: CASSFYRSGELFF
DNA: TGTGCCAGCAGCTTTTACAGGTCAGGAGAGCTGTTTTTT
size: NA
D: NA
J: TRBJ2-2
V: TRBV7-2
length: 13

CDR3: CASSEGRLAGGREHF
DNA: TGTGCCAGCAGCGAGGGGCGCCTAGCGGGAGGCCGGGAGCACTTC
size: NA
D: TRBD2
J: TRBJ2-7
V: TRBV11-2
length: 15

CDR3: CAWTQSRYEQYF
DNA: TGTGCCTGGACCCAATCGCGTTACGAGCAGTACTTC
size: NA
D: NA
J: TRBJ2-7
V: TRBV30
length: 12